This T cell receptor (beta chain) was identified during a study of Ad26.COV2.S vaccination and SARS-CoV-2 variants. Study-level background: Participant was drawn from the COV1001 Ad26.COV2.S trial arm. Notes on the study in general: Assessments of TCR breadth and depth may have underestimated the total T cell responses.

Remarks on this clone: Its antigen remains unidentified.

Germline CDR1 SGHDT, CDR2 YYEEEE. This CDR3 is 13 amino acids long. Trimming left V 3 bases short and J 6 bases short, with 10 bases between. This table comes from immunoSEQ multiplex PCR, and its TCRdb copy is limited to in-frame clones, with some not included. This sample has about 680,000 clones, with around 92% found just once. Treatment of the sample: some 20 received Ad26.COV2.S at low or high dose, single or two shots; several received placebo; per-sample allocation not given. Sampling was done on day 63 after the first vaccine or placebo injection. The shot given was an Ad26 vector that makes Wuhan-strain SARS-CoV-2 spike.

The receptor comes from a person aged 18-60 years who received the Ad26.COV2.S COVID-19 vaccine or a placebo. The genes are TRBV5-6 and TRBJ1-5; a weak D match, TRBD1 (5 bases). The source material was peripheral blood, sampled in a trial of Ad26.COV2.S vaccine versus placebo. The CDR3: CASSSGGGQPQHF. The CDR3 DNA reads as TGTGCCAGCAGCTCCGGGGGAGGTCAGCCCCAGCATTTT.